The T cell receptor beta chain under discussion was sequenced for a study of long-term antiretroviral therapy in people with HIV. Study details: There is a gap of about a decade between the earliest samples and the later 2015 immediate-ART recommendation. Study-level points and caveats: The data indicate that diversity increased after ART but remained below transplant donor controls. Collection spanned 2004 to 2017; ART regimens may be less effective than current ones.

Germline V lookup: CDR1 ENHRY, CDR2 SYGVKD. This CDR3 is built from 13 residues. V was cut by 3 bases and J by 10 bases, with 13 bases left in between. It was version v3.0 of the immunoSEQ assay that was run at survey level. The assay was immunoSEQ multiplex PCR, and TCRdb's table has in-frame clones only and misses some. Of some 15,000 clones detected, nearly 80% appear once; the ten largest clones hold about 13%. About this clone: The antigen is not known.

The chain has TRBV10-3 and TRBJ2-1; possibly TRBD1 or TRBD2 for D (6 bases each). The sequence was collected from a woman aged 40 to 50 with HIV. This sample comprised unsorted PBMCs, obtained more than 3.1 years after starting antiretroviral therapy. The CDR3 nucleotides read TGTGCCATCAGTGACCGGGGGCAGGACGAGCAGTTCTTC. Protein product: CAISDRGQDEQFF.